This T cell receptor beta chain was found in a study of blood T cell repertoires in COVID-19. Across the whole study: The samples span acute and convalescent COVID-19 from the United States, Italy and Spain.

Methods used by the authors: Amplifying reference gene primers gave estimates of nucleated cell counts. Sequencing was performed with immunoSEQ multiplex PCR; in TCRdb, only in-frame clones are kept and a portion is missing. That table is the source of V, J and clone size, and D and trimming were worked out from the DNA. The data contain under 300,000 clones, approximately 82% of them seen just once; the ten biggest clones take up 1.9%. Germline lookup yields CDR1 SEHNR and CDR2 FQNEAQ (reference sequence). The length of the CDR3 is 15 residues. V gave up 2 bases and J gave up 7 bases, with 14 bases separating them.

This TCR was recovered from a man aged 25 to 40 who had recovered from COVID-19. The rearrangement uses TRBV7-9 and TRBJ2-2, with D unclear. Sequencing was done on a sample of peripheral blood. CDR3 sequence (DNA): TGTGCCAGCAGCTTAAGGTCGGTGCCGGGCGGGGAGCTGTTTTTT. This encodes CASSLRSVPGGELFF.